This T cell receptor (beta chain) was recovered during a study of cytomegalovirus exposure and HLA in healthy donors. Study-level background: Unique TCRs from HLA-typed donors, roughly 87 million of them, were held in an early data release.

Findings and caveats of the study: Per a later analysis, HLA-associated TCR beta chains showed more clonal expansion than other, equally common TCR beta chains. Previous analysis showed most TCR beta V segments were productive about 87% or about 30% of the time.

Healthy people donating bone marrow made up the donors. PCR involved 60 Vbeta and 13 Jbeta primers. Only in-frame clones appear in the TCRdb table, and some are missing; sequencing was by immunoSEQ multiplex PCR. This listing includes around 160,000 clones. As for this clone: What it binds is unknown.

The germline V gene has CDR1 GTSNPN and CDR2 SVGIG (reference sequence). Unmatched junction bases numbered 10, after V lost 3 bases and J lost 6 bases. The CDR3 totals 15 residues. This receptor was identified in a woman in her fifties or sixties in good health and CMV-seronegative. Sample: PBMCs. This chain joins TRBV30 and TRBJ1-2; 10 nucleotides agree with TRBD1. CDR3 sequence reads: CAWRLRTGGRHGYTF. CDR3 nucleotide sequence: TGTGCCTGGAGATTACGGACAGGGGGTAGACATGGCTACACCTTC.